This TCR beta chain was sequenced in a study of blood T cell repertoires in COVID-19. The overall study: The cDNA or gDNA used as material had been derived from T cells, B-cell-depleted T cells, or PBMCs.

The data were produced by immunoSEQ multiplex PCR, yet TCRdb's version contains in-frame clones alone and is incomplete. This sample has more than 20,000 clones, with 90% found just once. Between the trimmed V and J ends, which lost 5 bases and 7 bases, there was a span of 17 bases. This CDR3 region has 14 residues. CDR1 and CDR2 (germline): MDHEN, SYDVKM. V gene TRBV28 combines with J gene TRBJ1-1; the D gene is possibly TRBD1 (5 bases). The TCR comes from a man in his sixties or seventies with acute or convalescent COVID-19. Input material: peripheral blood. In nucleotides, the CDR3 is TGTGCCAGCAGTCCCCCCGGGACTCGCCATGAAGCTTTCTTT. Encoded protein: CASSPPGTRHEAFF.